Presented here are 24 T cell receptor beta chains from one specimen sequenced in a study of blood T cell repertoires in COVID-19. TCRdb's copy holds only in-frame clones and misses some; the assay was immunoSEQ multiplex PCR. The sample holds 300,000 to 400,000 clones, around 87% seen once. The specimen sequenced was PBMCs or T cells enriched from blood (not recorded which). The origin of the receptors is a man between 18 and 35 years old who had recovered from COVID-19.

The J gene is TRBJ1-1, the V gene TRBV4-3; possible D gene TRBD1, 5 bases. The CDR3 length is 15 residues. The V end was cut by 0 bases, the J end by 4 bases, with 12 bases between. The germline V gene encodes CDR1 LGHNA and CDR2 YSLEER. For the CDR3, the DNA is TGCGCCAGCAGCCAAGATTTTTCCGGGGGCACTGAAGCTTTCTTT. It encodes CASSQDFSGGTEAFF.

The chain is built from TRBV4-1 and TRBJ2-7; 8 bases line up with TRBD2. The CDR3 is 16 amino acids. CDR1 is MGHRA, CDR2 YSYEKL, per germline. The J segment lost 2 bases and the V segment lost 5 bases, leaving 11 bases of the junction unmatched. The CDR3 here is CASSYEAAGVPYEQYF. The CDR3 bases are TGCGCCAGCAGCTACGAGGCAGCGGGGGTACCCTACGAGCAGTACTTC.

V usage is TRBV27 and J usage is TRBJ1-2; maybe TRBD1 (5 bases). Germline V gives CDR1 MNHEY, CDR2 SMNVEV (reference sequence). The germline V and J ends were trimmed by 0 bases and 8 bases, with 19 bases remaining between them. The length of the CDR3 is 16 residues. The CDR3 coding sequence is TGTGCCAGCAGTTTATCAAGACTCGGGACTTTAGGGGGCTACACCTTC. Its protein product is CASSLSRLGTLGGYTF.

This clone was recorded a few times. In nucleotides, the CDR3 is TGTGCCAGCAGCGTGGGCCCCGCGGGGAGCAATGAGCAGTTCTTC. This encodes CASSVGPAGSNEQFF. The chain joins TRBV7-3 to TRBJ2-1, with D maybe TRBD2 (6 bases). V was cut by 5 bases and J by 6 bases, with 17 bases left in between. The CDR3 length is 15 residues. From germline, CDR1 is SGHTA and CDR2 FQGTGA.

The V and J genes are TRBV6-5 and TRBJ2-3; TRBD2 might be the D (6 bases). V gave up 6 bases and J gave up 1 base, with 8 bases separating them. CDR3 length: 13 amino acids. Germline V gene sequence: CDR1 MNHEY, CDR2 SVGAGI. The CDR3 nucleotides are TGTGCCAGCAGGGCTAGCGGCACAGATACGCAGTATTTT. As protein: CASRASGTDTQYF.

Here the CDR3 DNA reads TGTGCCAGCAGTGAAGGGGGACAGGGCCTTACCGAGCAGTTCTTC. It is translated as CASSEGGQGLTEQFF. V and J are TRBV2 and TRBJ2-1; 9 positions match TRBD1. Germline CDR1 is SNHLY and CDR2 is FYNNEI. This CDR3 comprises 15 residues. V shed 1 base and J 10 bases; nucleotides not matched to a gene: 8.

The chain employs TRBV4-3 and TRBJ1-5; D is perhaps TRBD1 (5 bases). The ends were cut back, 0 bases at V and 0 bases at J, with 6 bases in the middle. Looked up from germline, CDR1 is LGHNA and CDR2 is YSLEER. This CDR3 contains 15 residues. The CDR3 coding sequence is TGCGCCAGCAGCCAAGACGGGGGTAGCAATCAGCCCCAGCATTTT. Amino acid sequence: CASSQDGGSNQPQHF.

The V gene is TRBV7-3, the J gene TRBJ2-1; 11 bases match TRBD2. Germline CDR1 and CDR2: SGHTA and FQGTGA. Unmatched junction bases numbered 7, after V lost 4 bases and J lost 5 bases. The CDR3 covers 16 residues. CDR3 protein: CASSSKGTSGNNEQFF. CDR3 nucleotides: TGTGCCAGCAGCTCTAAGGGGACTAGCGGAAACAATGAGCAGTTCTTC.

The V gene is TRBV5-8, the J gene TRBJ1-3, with TRBD1 matching 7 bases. The CDR3 runs to 15 residues. The germline V gene encodes CDR1 SGHTS and CDR2 YDEGEE. J was trimmed by 0 bases and V by 1 base; bases with no gene match: 1. DNA of the CDR3: TGTGCCAGCAGCTTGCAGGGGGGCTCTGGAAACACCATATATTTT. The encoded protein is CASSLQGGSGNTIYF.

The chain employs TRBV5-1 and TRBJ2-1, with D maybe TRBD2 (6 bases). CDR1 and CDR2 (germline): SGHRS, YFSETQ. Trimming left V 4 bases short and J 0 bases short, with 8 bases between. The CDR3 loop spans 14 amino acids. As DNA, the CDR3 is TGCGCCAGCAGCGGGGGGTCCTCCTACAATGAGCAGTTCTTC. Translation gives CASSGGSSYNEQFF.

This clone was seen only once. The chain links TRBV2 to TRBJ1-6; D perhaps matches TRBD1 (6 bases). Germline values: CDR1 SNHLY, CDR2 FYNNEI. The CDR3 loop spans 13 amino acids. V lost 7 bases and J 3 bases, leaving 7 bases between the germline ends. Here the CDR3 reads CASKGDYNSPLHF. CDR3 DNA sequence: TGTGCCAGCAAGGGGGACTATAATTCACCCCTCCACTTT. Combining the CDR3 with reference TRBV2 and TRBJ1-6 gives the whole variable domain EPEVTQTPSHQVTQMGQEVILRCVPISNHLYFYWYRQILGQKVEFLVSFYNNEISEKSEIFDDQFSVERPDGSNFTLKIRSTKLEDSAMYFCASKGDYNSPLHFGNGTRLTVT.

DNA of the CDR3: TGTGCCAGCAGCTCCCGGAGGATGGCTAATGAAAAACTGTTTTTT. Translation: CASSSRRMANEKLFF. J is TRBJ1-4 and V is TRBV7-8; unclear D gene. This CDR3 comprises 15 residues. CDR1 and CDR2 from the germline V gene are SGHVS and FQNEAQ. V lost 4 bases and J lost 3, with 12 bases in between.

The chain uses TRBV7-9 and TRBJ1-4; TRBD1 matches 7 bases. Germline values: CDR1 SEHNR, CDR2 FQNEAQ (reference sequence). The J segment lost 4 bases and the V segment lost 2 bases, leaving 7 bases of the junction unmatched. This CDR3 spans 16 amino acids. The CDR3, as DNA: TGTGCCAGCAGCTTATCTCCGACAGGGATTAATGAAAAACTGTTTTTT. Translated: CASSLSPTGINEKLFF.

This chain connects TRBV7-9 to TRBJ1-4; TRBD1 matches at 9 bases. This CDR3 is built from 15 residues. Germline trimming cut 6 bases from V and 4 bases from J; bases unmatched to any gene: 6. Looked up from germline, CDR1 is SEHNR and CDR2 is FQNEAQ (reference sequence). The CDR3 DNA reads as TGTGCCAGCAGACCCACAGGGGGCGGTAATGAAAAACTGTTTTTT. It specifies CASRPTGGGNEKLFF.

The chain is built from TRBV6-1 and TRBJ1-3; D is ambiguous. The V gene's germline CDR1 is MNHNS and CDR2 SASEGT. V lost 3 bases, J lost 0 bases, and 9 bases lay in between. The CDR3 contains 15 residues. CDR3 protein: CASSDRSFSGNTIYF. The DNA of the CDR3 is TGTGCCAGCAGTGACAGATCTTTCTCTGGAAACACCATATATTTT.

This chain links TRBV28 with TRBJ1-1, with a weak D call TRBD1 (5 bases). V lost 5 bases, J lost 10 bases, and 17 bases lay in between. Per the germline V gene, CDR1 is MDHEN and CDR2 is SYDVKM. The CDR3 has 13 amino acids. CDR3 in amino acids: CASSPAVGRGAFF. For the CDR3, the DNA is TGTGCCAGCAGTCCCGCGGTGGGGCGAGGAGCTTTCTTT. Drawing the rest from reference TRBV28 and TRBJ1-1, the complete variable domain is DVKVTQSSRYLVKRTGEKVFLECVQDMDHENMFWYRQDPGLGLRLIYFSYDVKMKEKGDIPEGYSVSREKKERFSLILESASTNQTSMYLCASSPAVGRGAFFGQGTRLTVV.

The V gene is TRBV5-3, the J gene TRBJ1-3; 8 positions agree with TRBD1. TRBV5-3 is marked as an open reading frame, function uncertain. CDR3 length equals 17 residues. J lost 0 bases, V lost 7 bases, and 12 bases had no gene match. The CDR3 loop is CARVGQGASYSGNTIYF. The CDR3 nucleotides read TGTGCCAGAGTGGGTCAGGGGGCCTCGTACTCTGGAAACACCATATATTTT.

The V gene is TRBV5-1, the J gene TRBJ2-1; D ambiguous. The ends were cut back, 4 bases at V and 9 bases at J, with 11 bases in the middle. CDR1 is SGHRS, CDR2 YFSETQ, per germline. The length of the CDR3 is 12 residues. The CDR3 is CASSLGRGEQFF. CDR3 nucleotide sequence: TGCGCCAGCAGCCTAGGCAGAGGTGAGCAGTTCTTC.

This clone was picked up one time. V gene TRBV28 combines with J gene TRBJ1-1; D ambiguous. V was cut by 5 bases and J by 6 bases, with 22 bases left in between. CDR1 and CDR2 (germline): MDHEN, SYDVKM. The CDR3 has 16 residues. DNA of the CDR3: TGTGCCAGCAGTCCCTCATTTAAAACTCGAACTTCTGAAGCTTTCTTT. Translated, it gives CASSPSFKTRTSEAFF.

The V gene is TRBV19, the J gene TRBJ2-7; TRBD1 might be the D (6 bases). Germline V CDR1 and CDR2: LNHDA, SQIVND (reference sequence). The CDR3 is 16 residues long. The V end was cut by 5 bases, the J end by 5 bases, with 22 bases between. This CDR3 is CASSALGHVNGNEQYF. CDR3 nucleotides: TGTGCCAGTAGTGCCTTGGGACACGTAAACGGGAACGAGCAGTACTTC.

This rearrangement joins TRBV7-3 to TRBJ1-1; the match to TRBD1 covers 9 bases. The trim removed 2 bases at V and 0 bases at J, leaving 10 bases unmatched. CDR3 length equals 18 residues. Germline CDR1 reads SGHTA; CDR2 reads FQGTGA. CDR3 loop: CASSLVGGTGRMNTEAFF. The CDR3 nucleotides read TGTGCCAGCAGCTTAGTTGGTGGGACAGGGAGAATGAACACTGAAGCTTTCTTT.

Of note for this clone: The CDR3 ends on some other residue instead of the conserved phenylalanine or tryptophan, so this is likely a read error. The DNA is omitted, as the CDR3 cannot be located on it reliably, and the CDR3 follows TCRdb's listing. This sequence joins TRBV3-1 (or the pseudogene TRBV3-2) and TRBJ2-7; the listed D gene, TRBD2, was not tested against the DNA. The V gene's germline CDR1 is LGHDT and CDR2 YNNKEL (reference sequence). The CDR3 contains 13 residues when both ends are counted. CDR3 sequence: CASSRERASGLRL.

V gene TRBV18 combines with J gene TRBJ2-7; D is perhaps TRBD1 (5 bases). V lost 3 bases to trimming and J lost 1 base, with 10 bases between them. CDR3 length: 14 amino acids. Germline lookup yields CDR1 KGHSH and CDR2 LQKENI. The CDR3 reads CASSPLAGSYEQYF. CDR3 DNA sequence: TGTGCCAGCTCACCCCTGGCAGGGTCCTACGAGCAGTACTTC.

The V gene is TRBV11-2, the J gene TRBJ2-7, with 9 nucleotides matching TRBD2. Germline V gives CDR1 SGHAT, CDR2 FQNNGV. The CDR3 is 17 residues long. With V trimmed by 1 base and J by 3 bases, 10 bases remained unmatched. CDR3 nucleotide sequence: TGTGCCAGCAGCTTAGGCGGGAGGGGATCCTGGTTCTACGAGCAGTACTTC. This gives the protein CASSLGGRGSWFYEQYF.